This TCR beta chain was obtained from a study of T cell responses to AZD1222 COVID-19 vaccine. Produced via immunoSEQ multiplex PCR; TCRdb's table is partial and in-frame only. The table shows roughly 100,000 clones, with more than 85% occurring only once. Looked up from germline, CDR1 is LNHDA and CDR2 is SQIVND (reference sequence). The trim removed 7 bases at V and 0 bases at J, leaving 15 bases unmatched. CDR3 length: 18 residues. V usage is TRBV19 and J usage is TRBJ1-3; 7 nucleotides line up with TRBD1. The specimen comprised peripheral blood, sampled on day 0 of AZD1222 vaccination. This clonotype was obtained from an adult in good health. The CDR3 loop reads CASNPDRRIDRSGNTIYF. Here the CDR3 DNA reads TGTGCCAGTAACCCGGACAGGCGGATCGACCGCTCTGGAAACACCATATATTTT.